This T cell receptor (beta chain) derives from a study of shared clonotypes between healthy human individuals. Across the whole study: Plates per donor: three CD4 naive, three CD4 memory, two CD8 naive, one CD8 memory.

The length of the CDR3 is 16 residues. Trimming shortened V by 2 bases and J by 6 bases, and 18 bases separated the two germline ends. From germline, CDR1 is SGHAT and CDR2 FQNNGV. About this clone: Its antigen is undetermined.

Clones were sequenced by immunoSEQ multiplex PCR, and TCRdb holds only the in-frame ones, with some missing. The sample contains a few million clones, over 85% of which appear only once. Study-level results: Non-shared clonotypes displayed generation probabilities falling below those of clonotypes present in all four donors.

The sample was naive CD4+ T cells sorted from blood. Subset described: CD45RA+ positively selected. This sequence originates from a man aged 18 to 29 in good health. This chain connects TRBV11-2 to TRBJ2-3; weak D call: TRBD1 (5 bases). CDR3 sequence (DNA): TGTGCCAGCAGCTTATGCCTTTATGGGGCCCGCGATACGCAGTATTTT. It yields the protein CASSLCLYGARDTQYF.